These 9 T cell receptor beta chains originate from one sample sequenced in a study of control samples from healthy donors and cancer patients. Clones were read by immunoSEQ multiplex PCR, and TCRdb kept only the in-frame ones, dropping some. The table records tens of thousands of clones, about nine tenths of them present only once. Material for sequencing was PBMCs. The receptors originated from a woman aged 50 to 60 with colorectal cancer.

The gene calls are TRBV7-9 and TRBJ1-3; D is possibly TRBD1 (6 bases). The CDR3 is made up of 14 amino acids. V lost 2 bases to trimming and J lost 1 base, with 6 bases between them. In germline, CDR1 is SEHNR, CDR2 FQNEAQ (reference sequence). The CDR3 sequence: CASSLQGSGNTIYF. In DNA form, the CDR3 reads TGTGCCAGCAGCTTACAGGGGTCTGGAAACACCATATATTTT.

The chain is built from TRBV27 and TRBJ1-5; 10 bases align to TRBD1. Germline values: CDR1 MNHEY, CDR2 SMNVEV (reference sequence). This CDR3 region has 18 residues. Losses at the gene ends were 6 bases for V and 1 base for J; bases not matched to a gene: 12. This CDR3 is CASRPAGTGDWSNQPQHF. The CDR3 nucleotides are TGTGCCAGCAGGCCAGCCGGGACAGGGGATTGGAGCAATCAGCCCCAGCATTTT.

The chain is built from TRBV27 and TRBJ1-2; 7 bases agree with TRBD1. This CDR3 region has 16 residues. Germline assignment: CDR1 MNHEY and CDR2 SMNVEV (reference sequence). Trimming cost V 4 bases and J 4 bases; bases outside gene matches: 12. CDR3: CASSSWSGGQVYGYTF. In nucleotides, the CDR3 is TGTGCCAGCAGTTCCTGGTCAGGGGGGCAAGTCTATGGCTACACCTTC.

The CDR3 loop is CASSVGASGGVYNEQFF. Written as DNA, the CDR3 is TGTGCCAGCAGCGTAGGAGCTAGCGGGGGGGTTTACAATGAGCAGTTCTTC. V usage is TRBV9 and J usage is TRBJ2-1; 12 nucleotides align to TRBD2. This CDR3 has 17 residues. After removal of 0 bases from V and 4 bases from J, the junction contained 5 bases not matched to a gene. Germline lookup yields CDR1 SGDLS and CDR2 YYNGEE.

This clone was recorded once. Relative to the germline gene, one junction end is altered; a read error may explain this. The sample carries other DNA sequences with the same CDR3. The chain uses TRBV12-5 and TRBJ2-6; 7 bases align to TRBD2. Per the germline V gene, CDR1 is LGHNT and CDR2 is FRNRAP. CDR3 size: 15 residues. The chain's CDR3 is CARGLGGTGANVLTF. In DNA, the CDR3 is TGTGCTAGGGGTTTGGGGGGGACGGGGGCCAACGTCCTGACTTTC.

The chain joins TRBV18 to TRBJ2-3; D remains ambiguous. With 5 bases removed from V and 3 bases from J, the gap between germline ends came to 9 bases. CDR3 length: 13 amino acids. Germline V gene sequence: CDR1 KGHSH, CDR2 LQKENI. The CDR3 spells CASSIQETDTQYF. In DNA form, the CDR3 reads TGTGCCAGCTCAATACAAGAGACAGATACGCAGTATTTT.

This chain uses TRBV9 with TRBJ1-6, with D possibly matching TRBD1 (6 bases). CDR3 length: 16 residues. Germline V CDR1 and CDR2: SGDLS, YYNGEE. The V end lost 0 bases, the J end lost 10 bases, and 17 bases lay between the germline ends. In DNA form, the CDR3 reads TGTGCCAGCAGCGTAGAATTGGTCAGGGGCTCATCACCCCTCCACTTT. Its translation is CASSVELVRGSSPLHF.

The V call is TRBV7-8, the J call TRBJ1-5; D call uncertain. The germline CDR1 and CDR2 sequences are SGHVS and FQNEAQ. The CDR3 has 14 residues. V was clipped by 1 base and J by 6 bases, with 10 bases between them. The chain's CDR3 is CASSLDRASQPQHF. The CDR3 region has the DNA TGTGCCAGCAGCTTAGATCGGGCGAGTCAGCCCCAGCATTTT.

This chain uses TRBV20-1 with TRBJ1-6; possible D gene TRBD1, 5 bases. Germline CDR1 is DFQATT and CDR2 is SNEGSKA (reference sequence). The CDR3 is made up of 14 amino acids. The ends were cut back, 3 bases at V and 7 bases at J, with 13 bases in the middle. Here the CDR3 reads CSASLRRENSPLHF. CDR3 DNA sequence: TGCAGTGCTAGTCTTCGCAGGGAGAATTCACCCCTCCACTTT.